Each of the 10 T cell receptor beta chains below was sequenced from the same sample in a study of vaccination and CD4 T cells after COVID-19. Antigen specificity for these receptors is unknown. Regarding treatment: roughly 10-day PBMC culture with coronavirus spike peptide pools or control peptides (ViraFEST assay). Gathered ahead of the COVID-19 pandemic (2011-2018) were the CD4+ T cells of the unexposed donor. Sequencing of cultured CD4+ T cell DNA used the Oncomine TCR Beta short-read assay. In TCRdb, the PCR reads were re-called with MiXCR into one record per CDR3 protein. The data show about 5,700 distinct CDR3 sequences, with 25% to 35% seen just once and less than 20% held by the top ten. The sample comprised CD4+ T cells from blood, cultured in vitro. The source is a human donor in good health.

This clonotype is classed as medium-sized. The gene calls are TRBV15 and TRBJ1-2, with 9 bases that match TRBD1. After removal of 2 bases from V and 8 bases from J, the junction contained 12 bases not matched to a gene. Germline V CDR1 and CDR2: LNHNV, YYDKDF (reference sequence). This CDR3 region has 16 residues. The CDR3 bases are TGTGCCACCAGCAGAACCTCTTCACAGGGGGCGCGAGGCTACACCTTC. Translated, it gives CATSRTSSQGARGYTF.

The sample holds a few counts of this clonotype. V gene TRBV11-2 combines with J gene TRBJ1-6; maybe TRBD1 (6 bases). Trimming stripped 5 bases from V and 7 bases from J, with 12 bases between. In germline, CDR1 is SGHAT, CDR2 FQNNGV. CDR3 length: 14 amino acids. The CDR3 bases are TGTGCCAGCAGCCCCTCAGGGGTCAATTCACCCCTCCACTTT. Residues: CASSPSGVNSPLHF.

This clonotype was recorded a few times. The CDR3 loop is CASSLEASNQPQHF. The CDR3 coding sequence is TGTGCCAGCAGCTTAGAAGCAAGCAATCAGCCCCAGCATTTT. The gene calls are TRBV7-9 and TRBJ1-5; D call uncertain. Germline assignment: CDR1 SEHNR and CDR2 FQNEAQ (reference sequence). CDR3 length: 14 residues. Trimming removed 1 base from V and 1 base from J, with 5 bases in between.

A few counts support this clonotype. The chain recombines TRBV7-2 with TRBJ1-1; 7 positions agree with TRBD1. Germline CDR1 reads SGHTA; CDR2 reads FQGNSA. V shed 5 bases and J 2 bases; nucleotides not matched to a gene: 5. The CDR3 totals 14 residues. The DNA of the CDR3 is TGTGCCAGCAGCGCTCGACAGGGAAACACTGAAGCTTTCTTT. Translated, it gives CASSARQGNTEAFF. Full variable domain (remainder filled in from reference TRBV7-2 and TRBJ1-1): GAGVSQSPSNKVTEKGKDVELRCDPISGHTALYWYRQSLGQGLEFLIYFQGNSAPDKSGLPSDRFSAERTGGSVSTLTIQRTQQEDSAVYLCASSARQGNTEAFFGQGTRLTVV.

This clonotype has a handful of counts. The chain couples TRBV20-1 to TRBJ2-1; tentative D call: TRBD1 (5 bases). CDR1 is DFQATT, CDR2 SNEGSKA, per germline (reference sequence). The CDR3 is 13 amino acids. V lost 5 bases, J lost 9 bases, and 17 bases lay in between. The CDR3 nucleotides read TGCAGTGCTCCCCGTGGCAGGGCAGGTGAGCAGTTCTTC. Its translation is CSAPRGRAGEQFF.

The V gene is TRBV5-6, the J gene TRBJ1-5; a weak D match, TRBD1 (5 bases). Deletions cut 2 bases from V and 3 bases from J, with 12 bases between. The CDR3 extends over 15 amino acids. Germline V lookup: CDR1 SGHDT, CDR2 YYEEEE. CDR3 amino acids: CASSLSPGPNQPQHF. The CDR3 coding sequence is TGTGCCAGCAGCTTAAGTCCAGGGCCCAATCAGCCCCAGCATTTT.

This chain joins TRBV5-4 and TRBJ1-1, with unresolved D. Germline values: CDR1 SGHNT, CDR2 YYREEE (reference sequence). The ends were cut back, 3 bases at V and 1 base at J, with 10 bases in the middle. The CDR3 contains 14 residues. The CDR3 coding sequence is TGTGCCAGCAGCTCCCGGACCGAGAACACTGAAGCTTTCTTT. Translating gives CASSSRTENTEAFF.

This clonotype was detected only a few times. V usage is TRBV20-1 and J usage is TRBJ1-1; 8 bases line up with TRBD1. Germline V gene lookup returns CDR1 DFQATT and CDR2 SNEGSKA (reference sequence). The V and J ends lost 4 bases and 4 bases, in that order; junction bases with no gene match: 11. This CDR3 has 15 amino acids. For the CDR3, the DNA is TGCAGTGCTAAGAGACAGGGGACTCGGGGCACTGAAGCTTTCTTT. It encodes CSAKRQGTRGTEAFF.

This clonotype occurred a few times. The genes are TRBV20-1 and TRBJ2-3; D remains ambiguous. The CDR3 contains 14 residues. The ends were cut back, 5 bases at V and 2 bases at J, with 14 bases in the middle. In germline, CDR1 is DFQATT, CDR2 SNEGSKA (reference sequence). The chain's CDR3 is CSAHPRISTDTQYF. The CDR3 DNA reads TGCAGTGCTCACCCTAGGATCTCCACAGATACGCAGTATTTT.

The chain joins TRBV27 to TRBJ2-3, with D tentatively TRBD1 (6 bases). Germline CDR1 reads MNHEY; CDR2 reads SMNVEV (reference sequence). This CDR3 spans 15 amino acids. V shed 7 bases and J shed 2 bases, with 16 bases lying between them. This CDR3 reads CASTPTGHNTDTQYF. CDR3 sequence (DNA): TGTGCCAGCACCCCGACAGGCCACAACACAGATACGCAGTATTTT.